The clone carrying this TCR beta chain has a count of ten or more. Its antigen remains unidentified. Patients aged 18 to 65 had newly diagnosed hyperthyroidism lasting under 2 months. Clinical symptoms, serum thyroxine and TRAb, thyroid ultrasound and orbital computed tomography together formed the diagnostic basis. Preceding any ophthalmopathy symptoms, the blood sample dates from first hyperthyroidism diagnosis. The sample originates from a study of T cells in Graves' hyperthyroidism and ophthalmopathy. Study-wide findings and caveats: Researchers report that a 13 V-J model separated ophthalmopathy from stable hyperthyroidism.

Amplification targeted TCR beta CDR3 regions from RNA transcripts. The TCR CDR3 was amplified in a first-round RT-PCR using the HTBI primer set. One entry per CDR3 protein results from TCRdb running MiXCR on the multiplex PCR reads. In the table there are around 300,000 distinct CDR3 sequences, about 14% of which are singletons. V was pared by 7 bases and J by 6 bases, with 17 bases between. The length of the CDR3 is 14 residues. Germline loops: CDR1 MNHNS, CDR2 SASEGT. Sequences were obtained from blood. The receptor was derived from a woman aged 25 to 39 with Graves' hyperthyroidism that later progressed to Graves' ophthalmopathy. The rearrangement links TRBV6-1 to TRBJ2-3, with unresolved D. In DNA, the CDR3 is TGTGCCAGCACCAACCCCGGCCCGGGCGATACGCAGTATTTT. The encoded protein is CASTNPGPGDTQYF.